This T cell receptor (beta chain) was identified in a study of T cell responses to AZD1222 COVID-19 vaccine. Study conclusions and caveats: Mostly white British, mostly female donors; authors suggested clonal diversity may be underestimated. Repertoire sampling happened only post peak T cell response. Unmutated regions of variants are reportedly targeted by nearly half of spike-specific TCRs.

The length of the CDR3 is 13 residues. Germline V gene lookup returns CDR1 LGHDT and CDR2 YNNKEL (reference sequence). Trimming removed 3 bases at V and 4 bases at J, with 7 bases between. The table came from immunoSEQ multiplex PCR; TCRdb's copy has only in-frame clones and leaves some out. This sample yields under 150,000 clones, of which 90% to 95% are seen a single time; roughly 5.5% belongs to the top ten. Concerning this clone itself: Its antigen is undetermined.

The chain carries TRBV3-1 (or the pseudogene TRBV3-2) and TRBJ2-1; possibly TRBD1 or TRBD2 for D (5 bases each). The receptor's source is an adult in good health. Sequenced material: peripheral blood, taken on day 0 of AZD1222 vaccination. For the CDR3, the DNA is TGTGCCAGCAGCCAGGGACGGTACAATGAGCAGTTCTTC. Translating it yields CASSQGRYNEQFF.